Below are 9 T cell receptor beta chains sequenced from a single sample in a study of neurological immune-mediated disorders. TCRdb reanalysed the 5' RACE reads using MiXCR and keeps one entry per CDR3 protein. The repertoire holds tens of thousands of distinct CDR3 sequences, roughly 4.8% seen once, with 2% to 2.5% in the top ten. Sequenced sample: PBMCs. Receptors were obtained from a woman aged 70-85 years with multiple sclerosis.

The chain joins TRBV6-2 or TRBV6-3 to TRBJ2-2; TRBD2 matches at 9 bases. The junction had 11 bases not matched to a gene; V was cut back by 5 bases and J by 7 bases. Germline CDR1 and CDR2: MNHEY and SVGEGT. The CDR3 is 16 amino acids. The CDR3 coding sequence is TGTGCCAGCAGTCGCGGGAATAGCGGGAGTGGCGGGGAGCTGTTTTTT. Translated, it gives CASSRGNSGSGGELFF.

This clonotype was recorded at least ten times. This chain uses TRBV4-3 with TRBJ2-3, with 7 bases identical to TRBD1. V dropped 2 bases and J dropped 6; count of bases not matched to a gene: 14. CDR3 length: 17 amino acids. Germline V lookup: CDR1 LGHNA, CDR2 YSLEER. DNA for the CDR3: TGCGCCAGCAGCCAAAGCCCAGGGACAGCTAAAGGGGATACGCAGTATTTT. This translates into CASSQSPGTAKGDTQYF.

There are many counts of this clonotype. V gene TRBV20-1 combines with J gene TRBJ2-3; 13 nucleotides align to TRBD2. Trimming removed 3 bases from V and 6 bases from J; junction bases left unmatched: 3. Germline V lookup: CDR1 DFQATT, CDR2 SNEGSKA (reference sequence). The CDR3 runs 14 residues. The CDR3 region is CSARGLAGRDTQYF. CDR3 in DNA: TGCAGTGCTAGGGGACTAGCGGGGAGGGATACGCAGTATTTT.

This clonotype has ten or more counts. This chain links TRBV29-1 with TRBJ2-3; 9 bases map to TRBD2. The CDR3 is made up of 15 amino acids. The J segment lost 4 bases and the V segment lost 4 bases, leaving 9 bases of the junction unmatched. Germline-derived CDR1 and CDR2 are SQVTM and ANQGSEA. The CDR3, as DNA: TGCAGCGTTGTTTGGCGGGAGGGCCCGTCAGATACGCAGTATTTT. This codes for CSVVWREGPSDTQYF.

This clonotype was seen many times. The gene calls are TRBV7-2 and TRBJ2-4; 7 bases map to TRBD1. J lost 1 base, V lost 5 bases, and 2 bases had no gene match. This CDR3 has 14 amino acids. CDR1 and CDR2 (germline): SGHTA, FQGNSA. This CDR3 is CASSMDRAKNIQYF. The CDR3 DNA follows: TGTGCCAGCAGCATGGACAGGGCCAAAAACATTCAGTACTTC.

V gene TRBV18 combines with J gene TRBJ2-3, with D uncertain. The CDR3 length is 13 residues. V was clipped by 2 bases and J by 6 bases, with 9 bases between them. CDR1 is KGHSH and CDR2 is LQKENI in the germline V gene. The CDR3 region has the DNA TGTGCCAGCTCACCAAGCAGGTCGGATACGCAGTATTTT. This encodes CASSPSRSDTQYF.

This clonotype was picked up many times. The chain employs TRBV12-3 or TRBV12-4 and TRBJ1-1; D not resolved. There are 14 residues in the CDR3. Trimming cost V 2 bases and J 0 bases, with 7 bases left between them. In DNA, the CDR3 is TGTGCCAGCAGTTTACCCGGGTTGAACACTGAAGCTTTCTTT. Translated: CASSLPGLNTEAFF.

This clonotype has ten or more counts. The chain links TRBV6-2 or TRBV6-3 to TRBJ2-2; D is ambiguous. The CDR3 extends over 16 amino acids. CDR1 is MNHEY and CDR2 is SVGEGT in the germline V gene. V was shortened by 2 bases and J by 5 bases, with 15 bases between the two germline ends. CDR3 sequence: CASSYVPGRHTGELFF. The CDR3 region has the DNA TGTGCCAGCAGTTACGTCCCTGGTAGGCATACCGGGGAGCTGTTTTTT.

This clonotype was counted at least ten times. This chain uses TRBV20-1 with TRBJ1-2; TRBD1 might be the D (5 bases). The V end was cut by 2 bases, the J end by 8 bases, with 18 bases between. CDR1 is DFQATT and CDR2 is SNEGSKA in the germline V gene (reference sequence). The CDR3 is 14 amino acids. The CDR3 nucleotides are TGCAGTGCTAGATCGGGGGAGGGTGCGGAAGGCTACACCTTC. It is translated as CSARSGEGAEGYTF.